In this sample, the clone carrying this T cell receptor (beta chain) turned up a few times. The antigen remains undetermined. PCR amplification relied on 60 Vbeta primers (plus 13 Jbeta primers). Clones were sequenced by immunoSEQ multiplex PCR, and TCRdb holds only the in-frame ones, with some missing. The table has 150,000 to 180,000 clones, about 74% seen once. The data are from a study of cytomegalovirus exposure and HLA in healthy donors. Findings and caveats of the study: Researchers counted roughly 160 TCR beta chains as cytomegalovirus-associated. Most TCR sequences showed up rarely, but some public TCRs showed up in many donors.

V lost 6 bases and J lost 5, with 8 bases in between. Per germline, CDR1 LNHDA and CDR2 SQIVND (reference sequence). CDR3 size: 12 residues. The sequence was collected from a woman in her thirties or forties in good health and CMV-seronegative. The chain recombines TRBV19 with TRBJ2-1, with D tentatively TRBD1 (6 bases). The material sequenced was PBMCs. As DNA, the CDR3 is TGTGCCAGTAGGGGGGCGAACAATGAGCAGTTCTTC. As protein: CASRGANNEQFF.